The 30 T cell receptor beta chains below come from one sample, sequenced in a study of radiation and T cells in renal cell carcinoma. Only in-frame clones appear in the TCRdb table, and some are missing; sequencing was by immunoSEQ multiplex PCR. The data contain over 120,000 clones, roughly 88% of them singletons. As for time point: baseline pretreatment blood. Treatment meaning: 15 Gy SBRT to primary tumor, nephrectomy 4 weeks later. The sample was blood, taken from a patient whose treatment included radiotherapy and nephrectomy. The receptors originated from a woman aged 45 to 65 with renal cell carcinoma.

The genes are TRBV12-5 and TRBJ1-4; D uncertain. Trimming took 4 bases from V and 7 from J, leaving 16 bases between them. This CDR3 region has 15 residues. Per germline, CDR1 LGHNT and CDR2 FRNRAP. The CDR3 DNA reads as TGTGCTAGTGGTTCCGACCGCTATTGGGGTGAAAAACTGTTTTTT. This sequence encodes CASGSDRYWGEKLFF.

This clone appeared a single time. This chain uses TRBV30 with TRBJ1-2, with TRBD1 as a possible D gene (6 bases). Trimming took off 0 bases at V and 4 bases at J, with 6 bases between the two ends. Germline assignment: CDR1 GTSNPN and CDR2 SVGIG (reference sequence). The CDR3 consists of 12 residues. The DNA of the CDR3 is TGTGCCTGGAGTGTACAGGGCTATGGCTACACCTTC. It codes for CAWSVQGYGYTF.

The chain couples TRBV6-1 to TRBJ2-5; possibly TRBD1 for D (5 bases). This CDR3 is 14 amino acids long. The germline V and J ends were trimmed by 5 bases and 4 bases, with 14 bases remaining between them. Germline V gene data show CDR1 as MNHNS and CDR2 as SASEGT. CDR3 sequence (DNA): TGTGCCAGCAGTCCCTCGGACACAGGAGAGACCCAGTACTTC. It translates to CASSPSDTGETQYF.

The genes are TRBV18 and TRBJ2-3, with 9 nucleotides matching TRBD1. The CDR3 consists of 16 residues. Losses at the gene ends were 6 bases for V and 3 bases for J; bases not matched to a gene: 10. Germline V gives CDR1 KGHSH, CDR2 LQKENI. The CDR3 DNA reads TGTGCCAGCTCTCCGCGCCGGGACAGGGTGACAGATACGCAGTATTTT. This encodes CASSPRRDRVTDTQYF. The full variable domain, with the rest looked up from reference TRBV18 and TRBJ2-3, is NAGVMQNPRHLVRRRGQEARLRCSPMKGHSHVYWYRQLPEEGLKFMVYLQKENIIDESGMPKERFSAEFPKEGPSILRIQQVVRGDSAAYFCASSPRRDRVTDTQYFGPGTRLTVL.

Only a few counts were recorded for this clone. The rearrangement uses TRBV6-1 and TRBJ1-1; weak D call: TRBD1 (6 bases). CDR3 length: 12 amino acids. V was trimmed by 6 bases and J by 4 bases, leaving 9 bases between them. Germline V gene sequence: CDR1 MNHNS, CDR2 SASEGT. CDR3 nucleotides: TGTGCCAGCAGAGGGGGGGTCACTGAAGCTTTCTTT. Its translation: CASRGGVTEAFF.

The chain combines TRBV6-6 with TRBJ2-5; 9 bases map to TRBD2. The CDR3 has 15 amino acids. Per the germline V gene, CDR1 is MNHNY and CDR2 is SVGAGI (reference sequence). V was pared by 6 bases and J by 1 base, with 6 bases of the junction left unmatched. CDR3 DNA: TGTGCCAGCAGGGGAGCGGGGGGATCCCAAGAGACCCAGTACTTC. Its translation: CASRGAGGSQETQYF.

This chain uses TRBV6-5 with TRBJ1-1, with unresolved D. The CDR3 is made up of 12 amino acids. V dropped 5 bases and J dropped 3 bases, with 7 bases sitting between them. Germline V gene data show CDR1 as MNHEY and CDR2 as SVGAGI. This chain's CDR3 is CASSSLYTEAFF. Written as DNA, the CDR3 is TGTGCCAGCAGTAGCCTTTACACTGAAGCTTTCTTT.

This clone has a single count. The chain recombines TRBV6-1 with TRBJ1-2, with no clear D. V was shortened by 6 bases and J by 3 bases, with 11 bases between the two germline ends. From germline, CDR1 is MNHNS and CDR2 SASEGT. This CDR3 is 13 amino acids long. CDR3 sequence (DNA): TGTGCCAGCAGCTTGGACTTAGACTATGGCTACACCTTC. This encodes CASSLDLDYGYTF.

The chain joins TRBV2 to TRBJ2-1; D is perhaps TRBD1 (5 bases). This CDR3 region has 12 residues. Germline CDR1 SNHLY, CDR2 FYNNEI. V lost 3 bases to trimming and J lost 8 bases, with 8 bases between them. CDR3 sequence: CASSDRADEQFF. The CDR3 DNA reads TGTGCCAGCAGTGACAGGGCAGATGAGCAGTTCTTC.

This clone was detected only a few times. V is TRBV6-5 and J is TRBJ1-2; D not certain. CDR3 size: 12 residues. Trimming shortened V by 2 bases and J by 8 bases, and 9 bases separated the two germline ends. The V gene's germline CDR1 is MNHEY and CDR2 SVGAGI. CDR3 DNA sequence: TGTGCCAGCAGTTACAACGGGCACGGCTACACCTTC. Translating it yields CASSYNGHGYTF.

This clone has only a few counts. The chain recombines TRBV14 with TRBJ1-6; D might be TRBD1 (5 bases). Germline V gene sequence: CDR1 SGHDN, CDR2 FVKESK. Trimming removed 2 bases from V and 11 bases from J, with 10 bases in between. The CDR3 length is 13 residues. CDR3 amino acids: CASSQQGRAPLHF. The CDR3 DNA reads TGTGCCAGCAGCCAACAGGGTCGTGCACCCCTCCACTTT.

V gene TRBV5-1 combines with J gene TRBJ1-3, with D possibly TRBD1 on 6 matching bases. The CDR3 contains 17 residues. Trimming pared 1 base from V and 4 bases from J, leaving 18 bases between. CDR1 is SGHRS and CDR2 is YFSETQ in the germline V gene. The DNA of the CDR3 is TGCGCCAGCAGCTTGACTTCACAGGGTTCAGAGGGAAACACCATATATTTT. It translates to CASSLTSQGSEGNTIYF.

The CDR3 DNA reads as TGTGCCAGTAGGACGACCGTTAACACTGAAGCTTTCTTT. It encodes CASRTTVNTEAFF. The chain employs TRBV19 and TRBJ1-1; no definite D call. V was clipped by 6 bases and J by 2 bases, with 10 bases between them. The length of the CDR3 is 13 residues. The germline V gene encodes CDR1 LNHDA and CDR2 SQIVND (reference sequence).

The chain links TRBV10-1 to TRBJ2-2; the match to TRBD2 covers 12 bases. Germline loops: CDR1 WNHNN, CDR2 SYGVQD (reference sequence). This CDR3 has 18 amino acids. The junction had 7 bases not matched to a gene; V was cut back by 3 bases and J by 2 bases. CDR3 sequence (DNA): TGCGCCAGCAGTGACCCCGGACTAGCGGGGACTAACACCGGGGAGCTGTTTTTT. The encoded protein is CASSDPGLAGTNTGELFF.

The chain couples TRBV4-2 to TRBJ1-1; D unclear. The V end lost 6 bases, the J end lost 1 base, and 9 bases lay between the germline ends. CDR1 and CDR2 from the germline V gene are LGHNA and YNFKEQ. The CDR3 totals 13 residues. The CDR3 coding sequence is TGTGCCAGCAGTTTCAGCCCGAACACTGAAGCTTTCTTT. It translates to CASSFSPNTEAFF.

In this sample, this clone turned up once. This chain joins TRBV11-1 and TRBJ1-1; unclear D gene. From germline, CDR1 is SGHAT and CDR2 FQDESV (reference sequence). Trimming shortened V by 0 bases and J by 5 bases, and 7 bases separated the two germline ends. The CDR3 is made up of 13 amino acids. CDR3 sequence: CASSLARATEAFF. The CDR3 region has the DNA TGTGCCAGCAGCTTAGCGAGGGCGACTGAAGCTTTCTTT. Supplemented by reference TRBV11-1 and TRBJ1-1, the full variable domain reads EAEVAQSPRYKITEKSQAVAFWCDPISGHATLYWYRQILGQGPELLVQFQDESVVDDSQLPKDRFSAERLKGVDSTLKIQPAELGDSAMYLCASSLARATEAFFGQGTRLTVV.

This clone was detected a few times. Other DNA variants within this sample encode the same CDR3. The chain uses TRBV5-6 and TRBJ1-5; TRBD1 matches 7 bases. The CDR3 length is 15 residues. The trim removed 3 bases at V and 1 base at J, leaving 4 bases unmatched. In germline, CDR1 is SGHDT, CDR2 YYEEEE. The CDR3 region has the DNA TGTGCCAGCAGCTCTTGGGACAGAAGCAATCAGCCCCAGCATTTT. This encodes CASSSWDRSNQPQHF.

The rearrangement links TRBV18 to TRBJ1-1; 8 bases fit TRBD1. Germline lookup yields CDR1 KGHSH and CDR2 LQKENI. With 3 bases clipped from V and 4 bases from J, the junction kept 7 bases outside the gene matches. The CDR3 has 15 residues. DNA of the CDR3: TGTGCCAGCTCACCGGGCAGGGGGCTGGGCACTGAAGCTTTCTTT. Translating it yields CASSPGRGLGTEAFF.

The chain links TRBV19 to TRBJ1-5; 8 bases fit TRBD1. The CDR3 covers 14 residues. CDR1 is LNHDA and CDR2 is SQIVND in the germline V gene (reference sequence). V was clipped by 3 bases and J by 6 bases; unmatched bases: 4. In nucleotides, the CDR3 is TGTGCCAGTAGTATGGCAGGGGGCCTTCAGCCCCAGCATTTT. This encodes CASSMAGGLQPQHF.

Turning to this clone: Germline is not matched at one junction end, which may reflect a read error. The rearrangement links TRBV7-7 to TRBJ2-3, with TRBD1 identical over 8 bases. This CDR3 spans 15 amino acids. CDR1 and CDR2 (germline): SSHAT, FNYEAQ (reference sequence). The DNA of the CDR3 is TGTGCTAGCAGCCCAGGGGGCGCAAGCACAGATACGCAGTATTTT. This gives the protein CASSPGGASTDTQYF.

J is TRBJ1-6 and V is TRBV6-5; D gene ambiguous. The CDR3 loop spans 14 amino acids. The ends were cut back, 2 bases at V and 2 bases at J, with 4 bases in the middle. CDR1 MNHEY and CDR2 SVGAGI come from the germline V gene. CDR3 in amino acids: CASSYVPYNSPLHF. CDR3 coding DNA: TGTGCCAGCAGTTACGTCCCCTATAATTCACCCCTCCACTTT.

This chain joins TRBV7-6 and TRBJ2-7, with D maybe TRBD1 (5 bases). Germline V gene data show CDR1 as SGHVS and CDR2 as FNYEAQ. The CDR3 totals 14 residues. Between the trimmed V and J ends, which lost 2 bases and 2 bases, there was a span of 10 bases. The CDR3 loop is CASSLRLGAYEQYF. DNA for the CDR3: TGTGCCAGCAGCTTACGCCTAGGGGCCTACGAGCAGTACTTC.

V usage is TRBV23-1 and J usage is TRBJ1-2, with 12 bases aligning to TRBD1. TRBV23-1 is an ORF, with its function uncertain. This CDR3 has 18 residues. Trimming cost V 3 bases and J 4 bases; bases outside gene matches: 12. Here the CDR3 DNA reads TGCGCCAGCAGTCAGGCACCGGGACAGGGGGCGCGTGTCTATGGCTACACCTTC. This translates into CASSQAPGQGARVYGYTF.

The V call is TRBV7-8, the J call TRBJ1-3; perhaps TRBD1 as D (6 bases). The CDR3 contains 13 residues. Deletions cut 0 bases from V and 9 bases from J, with 9 bases between. CDR1 and CDR2 from the germline V gene are SGHVS and FQNEAQ. This CDR3 reads CASSLAQGSTIYF. As DNA, the CDR3 is TGTGCCAGCAGCTTAGCCCAGGGGAGCACCATATATTTT.

This chain links TRBV6-5 with TRBJ1-2, with a tentative D call TRBD1 (6 bases). From germline, CDR1 is MNHEY and CDR2 SVGAGI. V was shortened by 1 base and J by 1 base, with 13 bases between the two germline ends. There are 16 residues in the CDR3. Written as DNA, the CDR3 is TGTGCCAGCAGTTACTTTGATGGGGGCCTTAACTATGGCTACACCTTC. It yields the protein CASSYFDGGLNYGYTF.

The chain recombines TRBV18 with TRBJ1-2; a possible D gene is TRBD1 (6 bases). The V and J ends lost 2 bases and 6 bases respectively, with 19 bases between them. Germline values: CDR1 KGHSH, CDR2 LQKENI. The CDR3 sequence is 16 residues long. As DNA, the CDR3 is TGTGCCAGCTCACCAAGCGGTACAGGGAGGGTAGATGGCTACACCTTC. As protein: CASSPSGTGRVDGYTF. The entire variable domain, with the rest obtained from reference TRBV18 and TRBJ1-2, is as follows: NAGVMQNPRHLVRRRGQEARLRCSPMKGHSHVYWYRQLPEEGLKFMVYLQKENIIDESGMPKERFSAEFPKEGPSILRIQQVVRGDSAAYFCASSPSGTGRVDGYTFGSGTRLTVV.

This clone was counted a few times. V is TRBV10-3 and J is TRBJ2-3; D perhaps matches TRBD2 (6 bases). Trimming removed 2 bases from V and 5 bases from J, with 17 bases in between. This CDR3 has 16 amino acids. Germline values: CDR1 ENHRY, CDR2 SYGVKD. The CDR3 here is CAISEIAGGSGDTQYF. The CDR3 nucleotides read TGTGCCATCAGTGAGATAGCCGGGGGAAGTGGAGATACGCAGTATTTT.

The chain carries TRBV5-4 and TRBJ1-1, with D perhaps TRBD1 (5 bases). Germline CDR1 SGHNT, CDR2 YYREEE (reference sequence). Trimming stripped 5 bases from V and 1 base from J, with 15 bases between. The CDR3 contains 15 residues. CDR3 in DNA: TGTGCCAGCAGGCGGTACGGGACGGCGAACACTGAAGCTTTCTTT. As protein: CASRRYGTANTEAFF.

This chain uses TRBV9 with TRBJ2-1; the D is unclear. The length of the CDR3 is 15 residues. CDR1 and CDR2 from the germline V gene are SGDLS and YYNGEE. The V end lost 4 bases, the J end lost 9 bases, and 20 bases lay between the germline ends. CDR3 amino acids: CASSPEWVPSAEQFF. For the CDR3, the DNA is TGTGCCAGCAGCCCGGAGTGGGTGCCTAGTGCTGAGCAGTTCTTC. The entire variable domain, with the rest obtained from reference TRBV9 and TRBJ2-1, is as follows: DSGVTQTPKHLITATGQRVTLRCSPRSGDLSVYWYQQSLDQGLQFLIQYYNGEERAKGNILERFSAQQFPDLHSELNLSSLELGDSALYFCASSPEWVPSAEQFFGPGTRLTVL.

The chain links TRBV6-6 to TRBJ2-2; TRBD2 aligns across 8 bases. In germline, CDR1 is MNHNY, CDR2 SVGAGI (reference sequence). The CDR3 covers 15 residues. V lost 5 bases to trimming and J lost 5 bases; unmatched junction nucleotides: 7. The CDR3 sequence is CASSRLSGGTGELFF. The CDR3 DNA reads as TGTGCCAGCAGTCGCCTCAGCGGGGGAACCGGGGAGCTGTTTTTT.